This TCR beta chain is from a study of CXCR3-negative and CXCR3-positive naive CD8 T cells. The CDR3 contains 11 residues. Germline V gene data show CDR1 as SGHNT and CDR2 as YENEEA. Investigators sorted each CD8+ T cell subset in triplicate, taking under 350,000 cells each time. The authors gated naive CD8+ T cells as CD45RO-CCR7+CD27+CD95-. This clonotype is identified as medium-sized from frequency. Its specificity is not known. UMI-labeled 5' RACE yielded the TRB cDNA libraries. TCRdb reprocessed the 5' RACE reads, keeping one entry per CDR3 protein, no DNA. This sample's clone table lists about 84,000 distinct CDR3 sequences. Whole-study findings and limits: Relative to CXCR3-negative naive cells, CXCR3-positive naive cells had more hydrophobic TRB CDR3s. Memory cells showed distinct TRBV-TRBJ patterns, while the two naive subsets matched. Most assays used freshly isolated PBMCs, as cryopreservation partially reduced CXCR3.

The receptor was isolated from a human donor in good health. Some clones in this sample may be carry-over from other donors' samples. This chain links TRBV11-3 with TRBJ2-3. The sequencing sample was made of naive CXCR3+ CD8+ T cells from blood. The subset was: CD45RO-CCR7+CD27+CD95- naive CD8+ T cells expressing CXCR3 (TNR3+). The CDR3: CASSFTDTQYF.